The 24 T cell receptor beta chains below were found in one sample sequenced in a study of blood T cell repertoires in COVID-19. Assay: immunoSEQ multiplex PCR; the TCRdb copy retains only in-frame clones and omits some. This sample has hundreds of thousands of clones, with around 85% found just once. The sample taken for sequencing was PBMCs or T cells enriched from blood (not recorded which). These receptors came from a woman in her forties or fifties in a cohort exposed to, infected with or recovered from COVID-19 (not recorded which).

This rearrangement joins TRBV2 to TRBJ1-1; TRBD1 is a possible D gene (6 bases). V dropped 2 bases and J dropped 1 base, with 8 bases sitting between them. Germline assignment: CDR1 SNHLY and CDR2 FYNNEI. The CDR3 length is 14 residues. The CDR3 DNA is TGTGCCAGCAGTGAACAGGGGCGGAACACTGAAGCTTTCTTT. Amino acid sequence: CASSEQGRNTEAFF.

The chain joins TRBV3-1 (or the pseudogene TRBV3-2) to TRBJ1-5; D is undetermined. The CDR3 consists of 13 residues. Germline V CDR1 and CDR2: LGHDT, YNNKEL (reference sequence). Trimming pared 5 bases from V and 4 bases from J, leaving 9 bases between. The CDR3 spells CASSVQINQPQHF. For the CDR3, the DNA is TGTGCCAGCAGCGTACAGATAAATCAGCCCCAGCATTTT.

Only a few counts were recorded for this clone. The genes are TRBV28 and TRBJ2-7, with 9 nucleotides matching TRBD1. Trimming took 4 bases from V and 1 from J; bases not matched to a gene: 11. This CDR3 has 17 residues. The germline V gene encodes CDR1 MDHEN and CDR2 SYDVKM. CDR3 sequence reads: CASSSVPGQGSSYEQYF. The CDR3 bases are TGTGCCAGCAGTTCAGTCCCGGGACAGGGATCTTCCTACGAGCAGTACTTC. Full variable domain (rest looked up from reference TRBV28 and TRBJ2-7): DVKVTQSSRYLVKRTGEKVFLECVQDMDHENMFWYRQDPGLGLRLIYFSYDVKMKEKGDIPEGYSVSREKKERFSLILESASTNQTSMYLCASSSVPGQGSSYEQYFGPGTRLTVT.

This chain joins TRBV25-1 and TRBJ1-4; TRBD1 matches at 9 bases. Germline values: CDR1 MGHDK, CDR2 SYGVNS. This CDR3 has 17 residues. Trimming removed 5 bases from V and 0 bases from J; junction bases left unmatched: 7. CDR3 in DNA: TGTGCCAGCAGTCACGGACAGGGGTTAGCAACTAATGAAAAACTGTTTTTT. It codes for CASSHGQGLATNEKLFF. The full variable domain, with the rest looked up from reference TRBV25-1 and TRBJ1-4, is EADIYQTPRYLVIGTGKKITLECSQTMGHDKMYWYQQDPGMELHLIHYSYGVNSTEKGDLSSESTVSRIRTEHFPLTLESARPSHTSQYLCASSHGQGLATNEKLFFGSGTQLSVL.

The rearrangement links TRBV5-1 to TRBJ2-3, with 8 bases lining up with TRBD2. With V trimmed by 3 bases and J by 4 bases, 7 bases remained unmatched. This CDR3 contains 15 residues. CDR1 is SGHRS and CDR2 is YFSETQ in the germline V gene. CDR3: CASSSLRGGADTQYF. The CDR3 DNA reads TGCGCCAGCAGCTCGCTCCGGGGGGGGGCAGATACGCAGTATTTT.

The V call is TRBV28, the J call TRBJ2-5; no clear D gene. Trimming took off 6 bases at V and 5 bases at J, with 13 bases between the two ends. Looked up from germline, CDR1 is MDHEN and CDR2 is SYDVKM. The CDR3 extends over 13 amino acids. In DNA form, the CDR3 reads TGTGCCAGCAGGCCATCAACAACGGAGACCCAGTACTTC. Translating it yields CASRPSTTETQYF.

V and J are TRBV6-5 and TRBJ1-2; D gene unclear. Germline CDR1 reads MNHEY; CDR2 reads SVGAGI. This CDR3 contains 15 residues. Between the trimmed V and J ends, which lost 0 bases and 3 bases, there was a span of 11 bases. The CDR3 here is CASSYSSVVHYGYTF. Here the CDR3 DNA reads TGTGCCAGCAGTTACTCCTCAGTCGTACACTATGGCTACACCTTC.

V gene TRBV7-2 combines with J gene TRBJ1-3; 7 nucleotides align to TRBD1. Germline assignment: CDR1 SGHTA and CDR2 FQGNSA. The CDR3 is 16 residues long. Trimming cost V 2 bases and J 0 bases; bases outside gene matches: 4. The CDR3 loop is CASSLIQGSSGNTIYF. As DNA, the CDR3 is TGTGCCAGCAGCTTAATACAGGGGTCCTCTGGAAACACCATATATTTT.

CDR3: CASKGQGWNEQYF. The DNA for the CDR3 is TGTGCCAGTAAGGGACAGGGGTGGAACGAGCAGTACTTC. This chain connects TRBV19 to TRBJ2-7; 10 bases agree with TRBD1. The V gene's germline CDR1 is LNHDA and CDR2 SQIVND (reference sequence). The ends lost 7 bases at V and 5 bases at J; junction bases unmatched: 5. The CDR3 has 13 amino acids.

J is TRBJ1-2 and V is TRBV5-1; 8 nucleotides align to TRBD1. Germline CDR1 reads SGHRS; CDR2 reads YFSETQ. Trimming at V came to 4 bases and at J to 1 base, leaving 9 bases not matched to a gene. The CDR3 has 16 amino acids. As DNA, the CDR3 is TGCGCCAGCAGCGCGCAGGGGGCGCTGAATAACTATGGCTACACCTTC. Residues: CASSAQGALNNYGYTF.

This chain connects TRBV4-1 to TRBJ2-4, with 15 bases aligning to TRBD2. This CDR3 contains 17 residues. V shed 4 bases and J 6 bases; nucleotides not matched to a gene: 7. In germline, CDR1 is MGHRA, CDR2 YSYEKL. The CDR3 DNA follows: TGCGCCAGCAGCCCACGGACTAGCGGGGGGGCCTTAAACATTCAGTACTTC. This codes for CASSPRTSGGALNIQYF.

This clone has more than one count but fewer than ten. The chain joins TRBV4-2 to TRBJ1-1; D unresolved. Trimming took 1 base from V and 0 from J, leaving 3 bases between them. Germline-derived CDR1 and CDR2 are LGHNA and YNFKEQ. This CDR3 comprises 13 residues. CDR3 amino acids: CASSQAMNTEAFF. CDR3 bases: TGTGCCAGCAGCCAAGCCATGAACACTGAAGCTTTCTTT.

The chain combines TRBV28 with TRBJ2-5, with 9 bases lining up with TRBD2. The CDR3 is 13 amino acids. With V trimmed by 7 bases and J by 3 bases, 3 bases remained unmatched. The germline gives CDR1 MDHEN, CDR2 SYDVKM. CDR3 sequence (DNA): TGTGCCAGCACCTTAGCGGGAGAAGAGACCCAGTACTTC. Protein: CASTLAGEETQYF.

V gene TRBV27 combines with J gene TRBJ1-2, with D uncertain. There are 14 residues in the CDR3. The germline V gene has CDR1 MNHEY and CDR2 SMNVEV (reference sequence). V was cut by 3 bases and J by 8 bases, with 16 bases left in between. CDR3 protein: CASSFRPSLSGYTF. CDR3 in DNA: TGTGCCAGCAGTTTTAGGCCTTCGCTTAGCGGCTACACCTTC.

This clone came up a few times. V and J are TRBV11-2 and TRBJ1-5, with D tentatively TRBD1 (6 bases). Germline V gene sequence: CDR1 SGHAT, CDR2 FQNNGV. The V end lost 1 base, the J end lost 3 bases, and 10 bases lay between the germline ends. The CDR3 sequence is 15 residues long. Here the CDR3 DNA reads TGTGCCAGCAGCTTAGGACAGGTCGCCAATCAGCCCCAGCATTTT. This gives the protein CASSLGQVANQPQHF.

The chain joins TRBV30 to TRBJ1-5; TRBD1 might be the D (5 bases). The V and J ends lost 5 bases and 7 bases respectively, with 12 bases between them. This CDR3 has 12 amino acids. CDR1 and CDR2 from the germline V gene are GTSNPN and SVGIG (reference sequence). The CDR3 region is CAWGHPSQPQHF. CDR3 sequence (DNA): TGTGCCTGGGGACACCCAAGCCAGCCCCAGCATTTT.

J is TRBJ2-3 and V is TRBV5-8; TRBD1 is a possible D gene (5 bases). CDR1 and CDR2 from the germline V gene are SGHTS and YDEGEE. The CDR3 contains 13 residues. Between the trimmed V and J ends, which lost 4 bases and 0 bases, there was a span of 6 bases. CDR3 amino acids: CASSQGSTDTQYF. The CDR3 region has the DNA TGTGCCAGCAGCCAGGGTAGCACAGATACGCAGTATTTT.

This clone was seen once. The chain couples TRBV27 to TRBJ1-2, with no clear D. Trimming took off 1 base at V and 7 bases at J, with 10 bases between the two ends. The CDR3 consists of 13 residues. In germline, CDR1 is MNHEY, CDR2 SMNVEV (reference sequence). CDR3 sequence reads: CASSLFGSGGYTF. As DNA, the CDR3 is TGTGCCAGCAGTTTATTTGGTAGTGGTGGCTACACCTTC.

The rearrangement uses TRBV6-5 and TRBJ2-3; 11 nucleotides align to TRBD2. The CDR3 has 14 amino acids. Germline CDR1 MNHEY, CDR2 SVGAGI. V shed 10 bases and J 0 bases; nucleotides not matched to a gene: 3. Here the CDR3 reads CATRLAGSTDTQYF. The CDR3 nucleotides read TGTGCCACCCGACTAGCGGGGAGCACAGATACGCAGTATTTT.

The gene calls are TRBV28 and TRBJ2-7; TRBD1 matches at 9 bases. There are 15 residues in the CDR3. Germline values: CDR1 MDHEN, CDR2 SYDVKM. V lost 6 bases and J lost 2; bases outside the gene matches: 8. In nucleotides, the CDR3 is TGTGCCAGCAGATCGACAGGGGGTGAACCCTACGAGCAGTACTTC. Protein product: CASRSTGGEPYEQYF.

The table lists this clone with a few counts. The CDR3 reads CASSPQKNTEAFF. In DNA form, the CDR3 reads TGTGCCAGCTCACCTCAAAAGAACACTGAAGCTTTCTTT. V and J are TRBV18 and TRBJ1-1; no definite D call. V was clipped by 3 bases and J by 1 base, with 6 bases between them. CDR1 is KGHSH, CDR2 LQKENI, per germline. The length of the CDR3 is 13 residues.

Only one count was recorded for this clone. The chain carries TRBV5-6 and TRBJ2-1; possibly TRBD2 for D (6 bases). Trimming took 2 bases from V and 6 from J, leaving 12 bases between them. Looked up from germline, CDR1 is SGHDT and CDR2 is YYEEEE. This CDR3 has 14 residues. Here the CDR3 DNA reads TGTGCCAGCAGCTTCGCGACTAGGGCCAATGAGCAGTTCTTC. It translates to CASSFATRANEQFF.

The rearrangement uses TRBV6-1 and TRBJ1-2; D is uncertain. Germline V gene data show CDR1 as MNHNS and CDR2 as SASEGT. The CDR3 has 14 residues. Trimming pared 0 bases from V and 5 bases from J, leaving 10 bases between. The CDR3 nucleotides read TGTGCCAGCAGTGAAGCCCGGGATTCGTATGGCTACACCTTC. This codes for CASSEARDSYGYTF.

This clone was counted once. The chain couples TRBV5-1 to TRBJ1-2; TRBD1 matches 7 bases. After removal of 2 bases from V and 1 base from J, the junction contained 5 bases not matched to a gene. Germline V gene data show CDR1 as SGHRS and CDR2 as YFSETQ. The CDR3 has 15 amino acids. The DNA of the CDR3 is TGCGCCAGCAGCTTTGACAGGGCCGATAACTATGGCTACACCTTC. Protein: CASSFDRADNYGYTF.